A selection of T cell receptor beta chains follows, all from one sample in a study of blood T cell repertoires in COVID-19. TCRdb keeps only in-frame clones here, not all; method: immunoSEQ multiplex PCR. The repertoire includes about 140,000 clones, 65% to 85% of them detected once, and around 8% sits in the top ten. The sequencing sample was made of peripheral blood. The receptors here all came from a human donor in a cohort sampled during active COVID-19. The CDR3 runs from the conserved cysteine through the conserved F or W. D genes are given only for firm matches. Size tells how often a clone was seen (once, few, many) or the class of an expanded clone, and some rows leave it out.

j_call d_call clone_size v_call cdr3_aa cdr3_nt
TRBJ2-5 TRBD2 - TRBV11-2 CASSLGIAGGKTQYF TGTGCCAGCAGCTTAGGTATAGCGGGGGGGAAGACCCAGTACTTC
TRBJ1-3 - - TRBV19 CASSIQGLGNTIYF TGTGCCAGTAGTATTCAGGGGCTCGGAAACACCATATATTTT
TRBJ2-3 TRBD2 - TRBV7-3 CASSQLQRGGDFADTQYF TGTGCCAGCAGCCAATTGCAGCGGGGGGGCGATTTCGCAGATACGCAGTATTTT
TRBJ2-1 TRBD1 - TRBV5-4 CASSSTGTGTYNEQFF TGTGCCAGCAGTTCTACCGGGACAGGGACCTACAATGAGCAGTTCTTC
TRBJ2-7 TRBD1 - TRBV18 CASSQETGQYEQYF TGTGCCAGCTCCCAGGAGACAGGGCAGTACGAGCAGTACTTC
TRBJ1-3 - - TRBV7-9 CASSLGGRTIYF TGTGCCAGCAGCTTAGGAGGGCGCACCATATATTTT
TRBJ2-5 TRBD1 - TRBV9 CASSVVAGGETQYF TGTGCCAGCAGCGTAGTGGCAGGGGGAGAGACCCAGTACTTC
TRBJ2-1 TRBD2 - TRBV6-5 CASSLPGTSGPSGQFF TGTGCCAGCAGTTTGCCTGGGACTAGCGGGCCATCTGGGCAGTTCTTC
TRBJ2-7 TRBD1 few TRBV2 CASSSTGTANEQYF TGTGCCAGCAGTTCGACCGGGACAGCCAACGAGCAGTACTTC
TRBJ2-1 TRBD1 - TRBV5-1 CASRVTGDEQFF TGCGCCAGCAGGGTTACAGGGGATGAGCAGTTCTTC
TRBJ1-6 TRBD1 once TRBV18 CASSPTGGGDSPLHF TGTGCCAGCTCACCGACAGGGGGTGGGGATTCACCCCTCCACTTT
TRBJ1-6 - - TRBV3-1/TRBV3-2 CASSQPTVSYNSPLHF TGTGCCAGCAGCCAACCGACAGTCTCCTATAATTCACCCCTCCACTTT
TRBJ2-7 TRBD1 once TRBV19 CASSIFTGQGEQYF TGTGCCAGTAGTATATTTACAGGACAGGGCGAGCAGTACTTC
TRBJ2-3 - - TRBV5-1 CASGPRAVRRGDTQYF TGCGCCAGCGGCCCCCGGGCAGTACGACGGGGGGATACGCAGTATTTT
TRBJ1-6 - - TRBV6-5 CASSSTGPDSPLHF TGTGCCAGCAGCTCAACAGGCCCGGATTCACCCCTCCACTTT
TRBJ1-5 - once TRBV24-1 CATPGGLVNQPQHF TGTGCCACCCCTGGGGGGTTAGTCAATCAGCCCCAGCATTTT
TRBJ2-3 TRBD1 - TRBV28 CASSSPTGGTTDTQYF TGTGCCAGCAGTTCGCCGACAGGGGGCACGACAGATACGCAGTATTTT
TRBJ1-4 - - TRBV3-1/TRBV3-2 CASSQDVKGRGDEKLFF TGTGCCAGCAGCCAAGATGTGAAGGGCAGGGGTGATGAAAAACTGTTTTTT
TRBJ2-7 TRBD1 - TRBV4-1 CASSLGDRSSYEQYF TGCGCCAGCAGCCTAGGGGACAGGAGCTCCTACGAGCAGTACTTC
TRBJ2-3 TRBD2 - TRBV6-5 CASGRLAGDTDTQYF TGTGCCAGCGGTCGACTAGCGGGGGATACAGATACGCAGTATTTT
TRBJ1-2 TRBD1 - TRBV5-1 CASSPGQGYGYTF TGCGCCAGCAGCCCCGGACAGGGTTATGGCTACACCTTC
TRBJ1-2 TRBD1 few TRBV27 CASSFTGTGNYGYTF TGTGCCAGCAGTTTCACCGGGACAGGGAACTATGGCTACACCTTC